The 25 T cell receptor beta chains presented below share a single source sample, sequenced in a study of shared clonotypes between healthy human individuals. Here immunoSEQ multiplex PCR was the method, and the copy in TCRdb shows in-frame clones only, minus some. The table lists under 2.5 million clones, less than 95% of them singletons. What was sequenced was naive CD4+ T cells from PBMCs. Indicated subset: CD45RA+ positively selected. Receptor source: a man younger than 30 in good health. Some clones in this sample may be carry-over from other donors' samples.

The chain has TRBV7-9 and TRBJ2-3, with 9 nucleotides matching TRBD2. CDR3 length: 16 amino acids. V gave up 3 bases and J gave up 2 bases; unmatched junction bases: 6. The germline CDR1 and CDR2 sequences are SEHNR and FQNEAQ (reference sequence). The CDR3 sequence: CASSFSGSYSTDTQYF. The CDR3 DNA sequence: TGTGCCAGCAGCTTTAGCGGGAGCTACTCCACAGATACGCAGTATTTT.

The table lists this clone with a count of one. V is TRBV28 and J is TRBJ1-5; 9 nucleotides line up with TRBD1. The germline gives CDR1 MDHEN, CDR2 SYDVKM. V shed 6 bases, J shed 3 bases, and the junction held 12 bases outside the gene matches. The CDR3 totals 17 residues. As DNA, the CDR3 is TGTGCCAGCAGGCTAATAACCGGGACAGGGTACAATCAGCCCCAGCATTTT. Encoded protein: CASRLITGTGYNQPQHF.

Of note for this clone: The sample has other DNA sequences that encode this CDR3 too. This chain connects TRBV2 to TRBJ2-1; 9 nucleotides match TRBD1. V was clipped by 1 base and J by 7 bases; unmatched bases: 2. The germline V gene has CDR1 SNHLY and CDR2 FYNNEI. CDR3 length equals 14 residues. The CDR3 reads CASSEVTGGNEQFF. CDR3 DNA sequence: TGTGCCAGCAGTGAAGTGACAGGGGGGAATGAGCAGTTCTTC.

The chain employs TRBV18 and TRBJ2-7, with 7 bases aligning to TRBD1. Per the germline V gene, CDR1 is KGHSH and CDR2 is LQKENI. V lost 3 bases, J lost 7 bases, and 12 bases stayed unmatched. The CDR3 sequence is 15 residues long. In nucleotides, the CDR3 is TGTGCCAGCTCACCGTTAGACAGGGATCGAGCGGAGCAGTACTTC. Translated, it gives CASSPLDRDRAEQYF.

With respect to this clone: Other DNA variants within this sample encode the same CDR3. The J gene is TRBJ2-7, the V gene TRBV7-2; D possibly corresponds to TRBD2 (5 bases). Trimming stripped 3 bases from V and 2 bases from J, with 11 bases between. The CDR3 is 14 residues long. Germline assignment: CDR1 SGHTA and CDR2 FQGNSA. The CDR3 DNA sequence: TGTGCCAGCAGCTTCGGTGGACTGACCTACGAGCAGTACTTC. This gives the protein CASSFGGLTYEQYF.

The CDR3 spells CASSKIPGYEQYF. As DNA, the CDR3 is TGTGCCAGCAGCAAGATACCAGGCTACGAGCAGTACTTC. The chain joins TRBV11-3 to TRBJ2-7; D unresolved. The V end was cut by 5 bases, the J end by 3 bases, with 11 bases between. This CDR3 has 13 residues. CDR1 and CDR2 from the germline V gene are SGHNT and YENEEA.

Turning to this clone: Other DNA sequences in this specimen translate into the identical CDR3. This sequence joins TRBV7-2 and TRBJ1-1; D gene ambiguous. V shed 5 bases and J shed 1 base, with 5 bases lying between them. Germline assignment: CDR1 SGHTA and CDR2 FQGNSA. CDR3 length: 12 amino acids. The CDR3 DNA is TGTGCCAGCAGCAGACAGAACACTGAAGCTTTCTTT. Protein product: CASSRQNTEAFF. Looking up the rest from reference TRBV7-2 and TRBJ1-1 gives the full variable domain: GAGVSQSPSNKVTEKGKDVELRCDPISGHTALYWYRQSLGQGLEFLIYFQGNSAPDKSGLPSDRFSAERTGGSVSTLTIQRTQQEDSAVYLCASSRQNTEAFFGQGTRLTVV.

The chain combines TRBV11-2 with TRBJ2-7, with D uncertain. V was cut by 2 bases and J by 5 bases, with 16 bases left in between. From germline, CDR1 is SGHAT and CDR2 FQNNGV. The CDR3 loop spans 15 amino acids. The CDR3 nucleotides read TGTGCCAGCAGCTTATACCTCGGAATATTCGACGAGCAGTACTTC. This gives the protein CASSLYLGIFDEQYF.

The chain links TRBV2 to TRBJ2-1; the match to TRBD1 covers 8 bases. V dropped 2 bases and J dropped 7; count of bases not matched to a gene: 4. The CDR3 contains 14 residues. Germline V gene lookup returns CDR1 SNHLY and CDR2 FYNNEI. The CDR3 sequence is CASSEQGARNEQFF. The CDR3 DNA reads as TGTGCCAGCAGTGAACAGGGGGCGCGGAATGAGCAGTTCTTC.

The chain employs TRBV4-1 and TRBJ2-5; no clear D gene. The V end was cut by 1 base, the J end by 3 bases, with 12 bases between. Germline CDR1 reads MGHRA; CDR2 reads YSYEKL. The CDR3 has 15 amino acids. The CDR3 coding sequence is TGCGCCAGCAGCCAAGTAGTGGGCAGCAAAGAGACCCAGTACTTC. Its translation: CASSQVVGSKETQYF.

This rearrangement joins TRBV19 to TRBJ1-1; D call uncertain. V was trimmed by 5 bases and J by 0 bases, leaving 7 bases between them. Germline lookup yields CDR1 LNHDA and CDR2 SQIVND (reference sequence). The CDR3 totals 13 residues. CDR3 sequence reads: CASSQVLNTEAFF. In DNA form, the CDR3 reads TGTGCCAGTAGTCAGGTCTTGAACACTGAAGCTTTCTTT. The full variable domain, rest sourced from reference TRBV19 and TRBJ1-1, is DGGITQSPKYLFRKEGQNVTLSCEQNLNHDAMYWYRQDPGQGLRLIYYSQIVNDFQKGDIAEGYSVSREKKESFPLTVTSAQKNPTAFYLCASSQVLNTEAFFGQGTRLTVV.

This chain joins TRBV15 and TRBJ2-1; a possible D gene is TRBD2 (5 bases). Germline V gene data show CDR1 as LNHNV and CDR2 as YYDKDF (reference sequence). Trimming pared 6 bases from V and 4 bases from J, leaving 10 bases between. This CDR3 has 13 residues. The CDR3 loop reads CATRLGFYNEQFF. The CDR3 DNA follows: TGTGCCACCAGACTAGGATTTTACAATGAGCAGTTCTTC.

The V call is TRBV28, the J call TRBJ1-1; D is possibly TRBD1 (5 bases). The CDR3 contains 13 residues. The germline gives CDR1 MDHEN, CDR2 SYDVKM. Trimming shortened V by 7 bases and J by 7 bases, and 16 bases separated the two germline ends. Here the CDR3 reads CASTRTSGLEAFF. CDR3 in DNA: TGTGCCAGCACCAGAACCTCGGGACTTGAAGCTTTCTTT.

The chain is built from TRBV25-1 and TRBJ1-1; 11 bases fit TRBD1. The germline gives CDR1 MGHDK, CDR2 SYGVNS. The CDR3 loop spans 17 amino acids. With 1 base clipped from V and 4 bases from J, the junction kept 8 bases outside the gene matches. The DNA of the CDR3 is TGTGCCAGCAGTGAATTCCCGGGACAGGGGGGTCCCACTGAAGCTTTCTTT. Translating gives CASSEFPGQGGPTEAFF.

J is TRBJ1-1 and V is TRBV28, with D possibly matching TRBD1 (6 bases). The CDR3 runs to 15 residues. V was pared by 2 bases and J by 0 bases, with 10 bases between. Germline CDR1 reads MDHEN; CDR2 reads SYDVKM. CDR3 nucleotides: TGTGCCAGCAGTTTACCGGACAGCCTGAACACTGAAGCTTTCTTT. Protein sequence: CASSLPDSLNTEAFF.

This chain joins TRBV5-5 and TRBJ2-7, with 8 bases aligning to TRBD2. CDR3 length: 17 residues. Germline trimming cut 3 bases from V and 2 bases from J; bases unmatched to any gene: 13. CDR1 SGHKS and CDR2 YYEKEE come from the germline V gene (reference sequence). CDR3 in amino acids: CASSSSLAAGGTYEQYF. CDR3 DNA sequence: TGTGCCAGCAGCTCTTCATTAGCGGCGGGAGGAACCTACGAGCAGTACTTC.

Concerning this clone: The sample carries other DNA sequences with the same CDR3. This chain uses TRBV10-1 with TRBJ2-7, with 8 bases aligning to TRBD1. Germline V gene lookup returns CDR1 WNHNN and CDR2 SYGVQD (reference sequence). Trimming at V came to 3 bases and at J to 0 bases, leaving 4 bases not matched to a gene. This CDR3 is built from 15 residues. CDR3 amino acids: CASSDPGTGSYEQYF. The CDR3 region has the DNA TGCGCCAGCAGTGATCCCGGGACAGGCTCCTACGAGCAGTACTTC.

For the CDR3, the DNA is TGTGCCGACCGCCAAGAGGACGAGCAGTACTTC. Its translation is CADRQEDEQYF. The V gene is TRBV2, the J gene TRBJ2-7, with D uncertain. CDR1 and CDR2 from the germline V gene are SNHLY and FYNNEI. This CDR3 is built from 11 residues. V lost 11 bases and J 5 bases, leaving 13 bases between the germline ends.

The chain employs TRBV5-1 and TRBJ2-2; TRBD2 matches at 7 bases. V shed 4 bases, J shed 7 bases, and the junction held 10 bases outside the gene matches. The germline V gene has CDR1 SGHRS and CDR2 YFSETQ. The CDR3 is 15 residues long. The CDR3 loop reads CASSAAPSGFGELFF. The CDR3 DNA reads as TGCGCCAGCAGCGCCGCGCCTAGCGGATTCGGGGAGCTGTTTTTT.

This chain joins TRBV13 and TRBJ2-1; 7 positions agree with TRBD1. V lost 4 bases to trimming and J lost 2 bases; unmatched junction nucleotides: 8. The CDR3 consists of 16 residues. From germline, CDR1 is PRHDT and CDR2 FYEKMQ (reference sequence). The CDR3 loop reads CASSYRGPGTYNEQFF. CDR3 in DNA: TGTGCCAGCAGCTATAGGGGGCCAGGGACCTACAATGAGCAGTTCTTC.

The V call is TRBV5-1, the J call TRBJ2-2, with 8 bases fitting TRBD2. With 0 bases clipped from V and 6 bases from J, the junction kept 4 bases outside the gene matches. The germline CDR1 and CDR2 sequences are SGHRS and YFSETQ. The CDR3 covers 15 residues. The CDR3 protein is CASSLALAGPGELFF. Here the CDR3 DNA reads TGCGCCAGCAGCTTGGCTCTAGCGGGCCCCGGGGAGCTGTTTTTT.

The chain is built from TRBV28 and TRBJ2-6; D gene ambiguous. Trimming took off 4 bases at V and 4 bases at J, with 23 bases between the two ends. CDR1 and CDR2 (germline): MDHEN, SYDVKM. This CDR3 contains 19 residues. CDR3 DNA: TGTGCCAGCAGTTCCCCGGTCAGGACCCCGAGGTCCGGGGCCAACGTCCTGACTTTC. This translates into CASSSPVRTPRSGANVLTF.

This chain uses TRBV10-3 with TRBJ1-1; tentatively, D is TRBD1 (5 bases). The CDR3 runs 16 residues. Germline V gene lookup returns CDR1 ENHRY and CDR2 SYGVKD. The ends were cut back, 6 bases at V and 0 bases at J, with 17 bases in the middle. CDR3 sequence (DNA): TGTGCCATCAGGGATATCCAGGGATCGTTGAACACTGAAGCTTTCTTT. As protein: CAIRDIQGSLNTEAFF.

The chain recombines TRBV6-1 with TRBJ2-5; maybe TRBD1 (5 bases). Germline CDR1 MNHNS, CDR2 SASEGT. With 4 bases removed from V and 4 bases from J, the gap between germline ends came to 16 bases. The CDR3 runs 15 residues. This chain's CDR3 is CASSVRSGRVETQYF. CDR3 coding DNA: TGTGCCAGCAGTGTTCGGTCGGGCAGGGTAGAGACCCAGTACTTC.

The rearrangement uses TRBV14 and TRBJ1-1; unclear D gene. Trimming removed 2 bases from V and 0 bases from J, with 4 bases in between. Germline CDR1 SGHDN, CDR2 FVKESK. This CDR3 has 13 amino acids. The CDR3 region is CASSQQMNTEAFF. The CDR3 nucleotides are TGTGCCAGCAGCCAACAGATGAACACTGAAGCTTTCTTT.